This T cell receptor (beta chain) was profiled in a study of T cell responses to AZD1222 COVID-19 vaccine. Findings of the study overall: Among the donors, most were white British and more were female, and clonal diversity was possibly underestimated. Repertoires were obtained solely post-peak T cell response. Nearly half of unique spike-specific TCRs reportedly avoided B.1.351 and B.1.1.7 mutated regions. Spike-specific TCR repertoires showed rising breadth and depth after two AZD1222 doses.

Clones were sequenced by immunoSEQ multiplex PCR, and TCRdb holds only the in-frame ones, with some missing. The sample contains around 120,000 clones, 80% to 90% of which appear only once. The CDR3 has 15 amino acids. Trimming took 5 bases from V and 0 from J, leaving 10 bases between them. CDR1 and CDR2 from the germline V gene are SGHTA and FQGTGA. A few counts support this clone. Its target is not known. Sample: peripheral blood, taken on day 0 of MenACWY control vaccination. This sequence joins TRBV7-3 and TRBJ2-2, with D unclear. This receptor was taken from an adult in good health. The CDR3 DNA reads TGTGCCAGCAGCCCCGCCCCAGCGAACACCGGGGAGCTGTTTTTT. Residues: CASSPAPANTGELFF.